Below are 17 T cell receptor beta chains sequenced from a single sample in a study of blood T cell repertoires in COVID-19. Sequencing was performed with immunoSEQ multiplex PCR; in TCRdb, only in-frame clones are kept and a portion is missing. The sample lists about 180,000 clones, 75% to 90% occurring once. Sequenced input: peripheral blood. These receptors all come from a woman aged 70-85 years with COVID-19, enrolled during active disease.

The CDR3 loop reads CAIKLSSGREQFF. The CDR3 coding sequence is TGTGCCATCAAACTCTCTAGCGGGAGGGAGCAGTTCTTC. This rearrangement joins TRBV10-3 to TRBJ2-1; 11 bases match TRBD2. The trim removed 7 bases at V and 10 bases at J, leaving 6 bases unmatched. The CDR3 extends over 13 amino acids. The germline gives CDR1 ENHRY, CDR2 SYGVKD.

The DNA of the CDR3 is TGTGCCAGCAGCAAAAATAGCGGGGGGAACACCGGGGAGCTGTTTTTT. Translation gives CASSKNSGGNTGELFF. The rearrangement links TRBV7-3 to TRBJ2-2; the match to TRBD2 covers 9 bases. Germline assignment: CDR1 SGHTA and CDR2 FQGTGA. V dropped 5 bases and J dropped 1; count of bases not matched to a gene: 5. This CDR3 spans 16 amino acids.

The chain couples TRBV4-2 to TRBJ1-2; D remains unclear. CDR1 is LGHNA and CDR2 is YNFKEQ in the germline V gene. Trimming shortened V by 0 bases and J by 6 bases, and 5 bases separated the two germline ends. This CDR3 contains 12 residues. The CDR3 protein is CASSQDTDGYTF. Written as DNA, the CDR3 is TGTGCCAGCAGCCAAGATACGGATGGCTACACCTTC.

V and J are TRBV15 and TRBJ1-1, with 7 nucleotides matching TRBD1. This CDR3 is 14 amino acids long. From germline, CDR1 is LNHNV and CDR2 YYDKDF (reference sequence). The V and J ends lost 2 bases and 1 base, in that order; junction bases with no gene match: 1. The CDR3 coding sequence is TGTGCCACCAGCAGAAGGGGGCAGAACACTGAAGCTTTCTTT. It translates to CATSRRGQNTEAFF.

In its sample, this clone was seen once. The chain employs TRBV28 and TRBJ2-5; 15 bases agree with TRBD2. The CDR3 is made up of 14 amino acids. Trimming at V came to 8 bases and at J to 5 bases, leaving 3 bases not matched to a gene. Germline CDR1 MDHEN, CDR2 SYDVKM. CDR3 DNA sequence: TGTGCCAGCGGACTAGCGGGAGGGGATGAGACCCAGTACTTC. Amino acid sequence: CASGLAGGDETQYF.

V and J are TRBV10-3 and TRBJ1-1; D is possibly TRBD1 (5 bases). V was trimmed by 8 bases and J by 1 base, leaving 14 bases between them. CDR1 ENHRY and CDR2 SYGVKD come from the germline V gene. This CDR3 spans 14 amino acids. CDR3 coding DNA: TGTGCCATCTCCCTCGGCGGGGGGAACACTGAAGCTTTCTTT. It codes for CAISLGGGNTEAFF.

The chain uses TRBV28 and TRBJ1-5, with D uncertain. The CDR3 extends over 16 amino acids. CDR1 is MDHEN, CDR2 SYDVKM, per germline. V lost 5 bases, J lost 0 bases, and 14 bases lay in between. CDR3 nucleotides: TGTGCCAGCAGTCCCATACCTACAGCTAGCAATCAGCCCCAGCATTTT. Translating gives CASSPIPTASNQPQHF.

This clone was found once. This chain joins TRBV3-1 (or the pseudogene TRBV3-2) and TRBJ2-1; the D gene is possibly TRBD2 (6 bases). From germline, CDR1 is LGHDT and CDR2 YNNKEL (reference sequence). V was clipped by 5 bases and J by 9 bases, with 29 bases between them. The CDR3 extends over 18 amino acids. CDR3 protein: CASSAQLFLGAVGGEQFF. The CDR3 DNA reads TGTGCCAGCAGCGCCCAACTCTTTCTAGGGGCCGTCGGGGGTGAGCAGTTCTTC.

The chain carries TRBV19 and TRBJ2-3; 10 bases agree with TRBD2. The CDR3 is 17 amino acids. The V gene's germline CDR1 is LNHDA and CDR2 SQIVND (reference sequence). Trimming cost V 6 bases and J 7 bases; bases outside gene matches: 16. The CDR3 protein is CASRLHTASGSGNTQYF. CDR3 coding DNA: TGTGCCAGTAGGCTCCATACGGCTAGCGGGAGTGGAAATACGCAGTATTTT.

This chain uses TRBV27 with TRBJ2-3; D remains unclear. Trimming stripped 3 bases from V and 7 bases from J, with 11 bases between. The CDR3 spans 13 residues. Germline V gene lookup returns CDR1 MNHEY and CDR2 SMNVEV (reference sequence). The chain's CDR3 is CASSFAASYTQYF. In DNA, the CDR3 is TGTGCCAGCAGTTTCGCGGCATCGTATACGCAGTATTTT.

The chain links TRBV4-1 to TRBJ2-3, with 14 bases that match TRBD2. V gave up 6 bases and J gave up 6 bases; unmatched junction bases: 8. The length of the CDR3 is 16 residues. CDR1 is MGHRA and CDR2 is YSYEKL in the germline V gene. The CDR3 spells CASSPGRLAGGDTQYF. CDR3 nucleotides: TGCGCCAGCAGTCCGGGGCGACTAGCGGGAGGGGATACGCAGTATTTT.

This chain connects TRBV27 to TRBJ1-1, with TRBD1 matching over 7 bases. V lost 4 bases, J lost 1 base, and 9 bases stayed unmatched. The CDR3 is 16 residues long. The germline CDR1 and CDR2 sequences are MNHEY and SMNVEV (reference sequence). The CDR3 is CASSWGQGEGNTEAFF. The CDR3 DNA sequence: TGTGCCAGCAGTTGGGGCCAGGGGGAAGGGAACACTGAAGCTTTCTTT.

The CDR3, as DNA: TGTGCCAGTAGTAAGGGGGGAGCGGGGTACCAAGAGACCCAGTACTTC. As protein: CASSKGGAGYQETQYF. The chain is built from TRBV19 and TRBJ2-5, with TRBD2 as a possible D gene (7 bases). CDR3 length: 16 amino acids. The ends were cut back, 4 bases at V and 0 bases at J, with 15 bases in the middle. CDR1 and CDR2 (germline): LNHDA, SQIVND (reference sequence).

This clone was counted between two and nine times. This chain connects TRBV6-4 to TRBJ2-7; weak D call: TRBD1 (5 bases). The germline V gene encodes CDR1 MRHNA and CDR2 SNTAGT. The ends were cut back, 4 bases at V and 4 bases at J, with 11 bases in the middle. The CDR3 is 13 amino acids. The CDR3 spells CASSATAGYEQYF. In DNA form, the CDR3 reads TGTGCCAGCAGTGCAACGGCAGGGTACGAGCAGTACTTC.

The chain recombines TRBV11-3 with TRBJ2-2; 7 bases map to TRBD1. The CDR3 loop spans 14 amino acids. V dropped 4 bases and J dropped 4; count of bases not matched to a gene: 3. Germline V gene lookup returns CDR1 SGHNT and CDR2 YENEEA. CDR3 in amino acids: CASSSQGVTGELFF. CDR3 bases: TGTGCCAGCAGCTCTCAGGGGGTCACCGGGGAGCTGTTTTTT.

V and J are TRBV18 and TRBJ2-4, with 7 bases that match TRBD1. The CDR3 contains 16 residues. The germline V gene has CDR1 KGHSH and CDR2 LQKENI. V trimming: 8 bases; J trimming: 0 bases; junction bases outside the gene matches: 10. CDR3 region: CASAGQDSLAKNIQYF. The DNA of the CDR3 is TGTGCCAGCGCCGGACAGGATTCGTTAGCCAAAAACATTCAGTACTTC.

This chain connects TRBV9 to TRBJ2-3, with D unclear. V lost 1 base, J lost 2 bases, and 5 bases lay in between. Germline V gene data show CDR1 as SGDLS and CDR2 as YYNGEE. The CDR3 is 13 residues long. CDR3 amino acids: CASSVSVTDTQYF. CDR3 nucleotides: TGTGCCAGCAGCGTATCCGTCACAGATACGCAGTATTTT.